Below, 15 T cell receptor beta chains from the same sample are listed, as sequenced in a study of T-cell memory formation after mild COVID-19. TCRdb itself ran the 5' RACE reads through MiXCR, one entry per CDR3 protein. Found here are 350,000 to 500,000 distinct CDR3 sequences, about a sixth of them singletons; the top ten hold roughly 21%. Sequencing was performed on PBMCs or a T cell subset sorted from them (not recorded which). The receptor set was obtained from a man between 18 and 29 years old who had mild COVID-19 (a few samples of this study predate the infection). Cell type and time point are not known.

The chain couples TRBV5-4 to TRBJ2-5; possibly TRBD2 for D (5 bases). The CDR3 has 16 amino acids. Germline V gene sequence: CDR1 SGHNT, CDR2 YYREEE (reference sequence). V was trimmed by 4 bases and J by 4 bases, leaving 20 bases between them. CDR3 protein: CASSALGGTGRETQYF. CDR3 DNA sequence: TGTGCCAGCAGCGCGCTTGGAGGAACTGGGAGAGAGACCCAGTACTTC.

The rearrangement links TRBV20-1 to TRBJ1-2; 8 positions agree with TRBD1. The germline CDR1 and CDR2 sequences are DFQATT and SNEGSKA (reference sequence). The CDR3 covers 16 residues. V trimming: 6 bases; J trimming: 0 bases; junction bases outside the gene matches: 12. CDR3 region: CSAPGDRGRSNYGYTF. The CDR3 DNA follows: TGCAGTGCCCCGGGCGACAGGGGTCGATCTAACTATGGCTACACCTTC.

This clonotype showed up just a few times. This chain connects TRBV5-1 to TRBJ2-7; 10 bases agree with TRBD1. The junction had 4 bases not matched to a gene; V was cut back by 3 bases and J by 4 bases. CDR3 size: 14 residues. Germline CDR1 is SGHRS and CDR2 is YFSETQ. The CDR3 sequence: CASSWGTGEYEQYF. The DNA for the CDR3 is TGCGCCAGCAGCTGGGGGACAGGGGAATACGAGCAGTACTTC.

This clonotype was counted between two and nine times. This rearrangement joins TRBV10-3 to TRBJ2-7; 9 positions match TRBD1. Germline values: CDR1 ENHRY, CDR2 SYGVKD. The ends lost 6 bases at V and 5 bases at J; junction bases unmatched: 8. The CDR3 is made up of 14 amino acids. The CDR3 DNA is TGTGCCATCAGAACACAGGGGGCCTTCCACGAGCAGTACTTC. Its protein is CAIRTQGAFHEQYF.

The chain joins TRBV20-1 to TRBJ2-3; 10 bases align to TRBD2. V gave up 4 bases and J gave up 4 bases; unmatched junction bases: 8. Germline loops: CDR1 DFQATT, CDR2 SNEGSKA (reference sequence). The CDR3 has 15 amino acids. CDR3 nucleotides: TGCAGTGCTACCAGGATAGCGGGGGGACCAGATACGCAGTATTTT. It encodes CSATRIAGGPDTQYF.

This clonotype was detected only a few times. The V call is TRBV6-5, the J call TRBJ2-1, with a weak D call TRBD2 (6 bases). CDR3 length: 16 residues. Trimming removed 0 bases from V and 0 bases from J, with 9 bases in between. The germline gives CDR1 MNHEY, CDR2 SVGAGI. This CDR3 is CASSYSGDFSYNEQFF. Here the CDR3 DNA reads TGTGCCAGCAGTTACTCGGGGGACTTCTCCTACAATGAGCAGTTCTTC.

This clonotype has more than one count but fewer than ten. The chain carries TRBV3-1 and TRBJ2-7; TRBD1 might be the D (5 bases). With 0 bases removed from V and 0 bases from J, the gap between germline ends came to 9 bases. The V gene's germline CDR1 is LGHDT and CDR2 YNNKEL (reference sequence). The CDR3 is 15 amino acids. The CDR3 sequence is CASSQEGRLSYEQYF. For the CDR3, the DNA is TGTGCCAGCAGCCAAGAGGGGCGTCTCTCCTACGAGCAGTACTTC.

The chain combines TRBV10-2 with TRBJ1-1; D call uncertain. Deletions cut 2 bases from V and 2 bases from J, with 6 bases between. The V gene's germline CDR1 is WSHSY and CDR2 SAAADI. This CDR3 has 13 amino acids. The CDR3 region is CASSETANTEAFF. CDR3 bases: TGCGCCAGCAGTGAGACGGCTAACACTGAAGCTTTCTTT.

The J gene is TRBJ1-1, the V gene TRBV5-6; no clear D gene. Per the germline V gene, CDR1 is SGHDT and CDR2 is YYEEEE. Trimming cost V 2 bases and J 1 base, with 9 bases left between them. The CDR3 covers 14 residues. Here the CDR3 DNA reads TGTGCCAGCAGCTTAAACTTCGAGAACACTGAAGCTTTCTTT. Translated: CASSLNFENTEAFF.

This chain joins TRBV7-2 and TRBJ1-2; TRBD1 is a possible D gene (5 bases). The CDR3 totals 13 residues. Germline loops: CDR1 SGHTA, CDR2 FQGNSA. Trimming took 5 bases from V and 6 from J, leaving 13 bases between them. CDR3 residues: CASSLTVGNGYTF. DNA for the CDR3: TGTGCCAGCAGCCTGACAGTGGGGAATGGCTACACCTTC.

V usage is TRBV12-3 or TRBV12-4 and J usage is TRBJ1-2; D remains unclear. The germline V and J ends were trimmed by 7 bases and 7 bases, with 10 bases remaining between them. The CDR3 has 11 amino acids. The CDR3 spells CASTPTFGYTF. CDR3 bases: TGTGCCAGCACCCCCACATTTGGCTACACCTTC.

On this clonotype itself: A much larger clone sits a single nucleotide away, making a read error possible. In nucleotides, the CDR3 is TGTGCCAGCATCCCGAACACCGGGGAGCTGTTTTTT. Amino acids: CASIPNTGELFF. The genes are TRBV28 and TRBJ2-2, with D uncertain. From germline, CDR1 is MDHEN and CDR2 SYDVKM. V lost 7 bases and J 0 bases, leaving 3 bases between the germline ends. The CDR3 is 12 residues long.

V gene TRBV7-2 combines with J gene TRBJ2-7, with 7 bases identical to TRBD2. Germline V gene sequence: CDR1 SGHTA, CDR2 FQGNSA. The CDR3 is 11 residues long. Trimming removed 3 bases from V and 12 bases from J; junction bases left unmatched: 5. CDR3 sequence: CASSFGGVPYV. The CDR3 DNA sequence: TGTGCCAGCAGCTTTGGGGGGGTTCCGTACGTC.

The chain links TRBV7-6 to TRBJ1-5, with a possible D match to TRBD1 (5 bases). Germline values: CDR1 SGHVS, CDR2 FNYEAQ. Deletions cut 1 base from V and 7 bases from J, with 14 bases between. This CDR3 contains 15 residues. CDR3 in amino acids: CASSLEAGSGQPQHF. The CDR3 bases are TGTGCCAGCAGCTTAGAGGCAGGGTCAGGGCAGCCCCAGCATTTT.

This chain connects TRBV5-1 to TRBJ2-1; 7 nucleotides line up with TRBD2. Germline CDR1 and CDR2: SGHRS and YFSETQ. The CDR3 has 16 amino acids. Germline trimming cut 3 bases from V and 4 bases from J; bases unmatched to any gene: 10. The CDR3 here is CASSWGGPTTYNEQFF. The CDR3 DNA reads TGCGCCAGCAGCTGGGGGGGACCTACAACTTACAATGAGCAGTTCTTC.